This section outlines one T cell receptor beta chain sequence together with its context. Its antigen is unidentified. Sequenced by immunoSEQ multiplex PCR; TCRdb stores in-frame clones only, minus some. The data contain around 62,000 clones, approximately 80% of them singletons. The CDR3 contains 16 residues. Unmatched junction bases numbered 9, after V lost 3 bases and J lost 3 bases. The germline gives CDR1 MNHNS, CDR2 SASEGT. This sample was included in a study of memory CD4+ T cells and cytomegalovirus serostatus. Overall study findings and caveats: CD4+ memory repertoires contained about 40% of the 164 reported CMV TCRbeta sequences.

The sort gate was single viable CD3+CD4+CD8-CD45RO+ cells for memory CD4+ T cells. The chain has TRBV6-1 and TRBJ2-7, with TRBD1 identical over 9 bases. Sample: memory CD4+ T cells from blood. The receptor comes from an adult in good health and CMV-seropositive. CDR3 amino acids: CASSDLPGQGYYEQYF. CDR3 nucleotides: TGTGCCAGCAGTGACCTCCCGGGACAGGGCTACTACGAGCAGTACTTC.